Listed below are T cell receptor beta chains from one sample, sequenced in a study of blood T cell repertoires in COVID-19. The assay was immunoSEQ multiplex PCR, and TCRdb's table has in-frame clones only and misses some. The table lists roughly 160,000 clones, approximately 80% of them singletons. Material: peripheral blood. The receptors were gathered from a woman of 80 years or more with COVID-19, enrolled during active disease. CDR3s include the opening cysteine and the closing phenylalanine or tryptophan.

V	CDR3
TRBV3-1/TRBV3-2	CASSQDRGTSGTPGDEQFF
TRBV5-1	CASSSGVSTDTQYF
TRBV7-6	CASSLPWTGYETQYF
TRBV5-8	CASSRDAGFNEKLFF
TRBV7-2	CASGALDSPLHF
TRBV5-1	CASSLVAGSRHEQYF
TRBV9	CASSPGIKLAGGPPQYF
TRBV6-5	CASRRTSGEQFF
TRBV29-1	CSAILYLRTYEQYF
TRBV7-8	CASSPRGNRGSTDTQYF
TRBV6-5	CASTLAGEGETQYF
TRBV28	CASIGLAVGGLRTEAFF
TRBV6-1	CASSGLLPPAGANVLTF
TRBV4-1	CASSQREQAVWDEKLFF
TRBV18	CASSLSGGPEKLFF
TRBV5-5	CASSLSGAGNTIYF
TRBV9	CASSAGQGVISYEQYF
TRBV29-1	CSVPATSGGGGTQYF
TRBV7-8	CASSLAGEGQPQHF
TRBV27	CASSLFRPGQPLFEAFF
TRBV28	CASETGNEKLFF
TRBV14	CASSQGTSGRWDTQYF
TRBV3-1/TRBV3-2	CASSQWGQGDYGYTF
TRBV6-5	CASTPSTGGYGYTF
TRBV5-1	CASSPGLESLSYEQYF
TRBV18	CASSPVVGYTF
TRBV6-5	CASSDRDNSPLHF
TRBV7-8	CASSLGRTETQYF
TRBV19	CASRPGHPLYNEQFF
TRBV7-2	CASSSRGATNEKLFF
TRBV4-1	CASSLQGAGTNEKLFF
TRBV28	CASSVYRAGANVLTF
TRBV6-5	CASSRGGLAGSEQYF
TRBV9	CASSVSLEDREVFF
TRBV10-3	CAISEFLAGAYEQYF
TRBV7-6	CASSYVAGAVGREKLFF
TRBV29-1	CSVEGPGNYGYTF
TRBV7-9	CASSPTGSSYEQYF
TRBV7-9	CATPLSGEQFF
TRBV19	CASSILGERGYTF
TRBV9	CASSIQGGIQYF